These 18 T cell receptor beta chains came from one sample sequenced in a study of beta chain features in type 1 diabetes. The study reverse transcribed the entire isolated RNA, so it sequenced expressed TCRB transcripts. Sequencing used immunoSEQ multiplex PCR; TCRdb keeps in-frame clones, though not all of them. The repertoire has about 620,000 clones, about 14% of them found once; the top ten carry about 0.097%. Specimen: naive CD4+ T cells from blood. These receptors were collected from a man in his late teens or twenties in good health.

The chain is built from TRBV4-1 and TRBJ1-5, with 8 bases fitting TRBD1. This CDR3 spans 18 amino acids. Germline V lookup: CDR1 MGHRA, CDR2 YSYEKL. J was trimmed by 2 bases and V by 0 bases; bases with no gene match: 9. This CDR3 reads CASSQEGGQGRGNQPQHF. The DNA of the CDR3 is TGCGCCAGCAGCCAAGAGGGTGGACAGGGAAGGGGCAATCAGCCCCAGCATTTT.

In its sample, this clone was seen a few times. The chain uses TRBV6-1 and TRBJ2-3; D gene unclear. Trimming took off 6 bases at V and 0 bases at J, with 13 bases between the two ends. The CDR3 is 15 amino acids. The germline V gene encodes CDR1 MNHNS and CDR2 SASEGT. CDR3 bases: TGTGCCAGCAGCCAACAGTTCCCAAGCACAGATACGCAGTATTTT. Protein product: CASSQQFPSTDTQYF.

This clone was seen only a few times. The chain carries TRBV6-6 and TRBJ2-5, with TRBD1 matching 11 bases. V dropped 4 bases and J dropped 6; count of bases not matched to a gene: 7. Germline V gives CDR1 MNHNY, CDR2 SVGAGI (reference sequence). This CDR3 comprises 15 residues. The CDR3 region is CASSSGQGGTKTQYF. The CDR3 bases are TGTGCCAGCAGTTCGGGACAGGGGGGAACCAAGACCCAGTACTTC.

For this clone: The junction departs from the called germline gene at one end, perhaps through a read error. The CDR3 sequence is CASSSRGRMFDF. The CDR3 DNA is TGTGCCAGCAGCTCCAGGGGCCGGATGTTTGACTTC. The chain combines TRBV7-2 with TRBJ2-7; TRBD1 might be the D (6 bases). The length of the CDR3 is 12 residues. Per germline, CDR1 SGHTA and CDR2 FQGNSA.

This clone came up a few times. The V call is TRBV27, the J call TRBJ2-3; D may be TRBD2 (6 bases). This CDR3 spans 16 amino acids. Germline V CDR1 and CDR2: MNHEY, SMNVEV (reference sequence). V was shortened by 4 bases and J by 0 bases, with 14 bases between the two germline ends. CDR3 DNA: TGTGCCAGCAGTTATGGACGGACTATTAGCACAGATACGCAGTATTTT. Protein product: CASSYGRTISTDTQYF.

The chain recombines TRBV6-1 with TRBJ2-1; D ambiguous. From germline, CDR1 is MNHNS and CDR2 SASEGT. CDR3 length equals 12 residues. The germline V and J ends were trimmed by 5 bases and 5 bases, with 7 bases remaining between them. The CDR3 bases are TGTGCCAGCAGTTTGTCCAACAATGAGCAGTTCTTC. Its protein is CASSLSNNEQFF.

This chain uses TRBV5-4 with TRBJ1-5; 8 nucleotides agree with TRBD1. V was pared by 4 bases and J by 0 bases, with 6 bases of the junction left unmatched. Germline V gene lookup returns CDR1 SGHNT and CDR2 YYREEE (reference sequence). The CDR3 runs to 16 residues. CDR3 in DNA: TGTGCCAGCAGCCCTGGACAGGGCGATAGCAATCAGCCCCAGCATTTT. Translating gives CASSPGQGDSNQPQHF.

This clone was counted a few times. The chain recombines TRBV18 with TRBJ1-2; D gene unclear. The germline gives CDR1 KGHSH, CDR2 LQKENI. Trimming removed 1 base at V and 6 bases at J, with 12 bases between. The CDR3 consists of 14 residues. The CDR3 sequence is CASSPQTVRNGYTF. In DNA, the CDR3 is TGTGCCAGCTCACCACAGACGGTGAGGAATGGCTACACCTTC.

This clone came up a few times. The V and J genes are TRBV5-4 and TRBJ2-7, with 7 bases aligning to TRBD1. V trimming: 4 bases; J trimming: 4 bases; junction bases outside the gene matches: 11. CDR1 and CDR2 from the germline V gene are SGHNT and YYREEE (reference sequence). There are 15 residues in the CDR3. The CDR3 loop reads CASSPGTVSGYEQYF. The CDR3 DNA reads TGTGCCAGCAGCCCCGGGACAGTGAGTGGGTACGAGCAGTACTTC.

There are a few counts of this clone. In nucleotides, the CDR3 is TGTGCCAGCAGTGAAGGTGGGGGTATGAACACTGAAGCTTTCTTT. Translation: CASSEGGGMNTEAFF. The rearrangement joins TRBV6-1 to TRBJ1-1, with D maybe TRBD1 (5 bases). The CDR3 contains 15 residues. Germline CDR1 MNHNS, CDR2 SASEGT. Trimming removed 1 base at V and 0 bases at J, with 9 bases between.

This chain links TRBV28 with TRBJ2-7, with a weak D call TRBD1 (5 bases). This CDR3 has 15 amino acids. Between the trimmed V and J ends, which lost 1 base and 0 bases, there was a span of 10 bases. Germline V gene sequence: CDR1 MDHEN, CDR2 SYDVKM. CDR3 nucleotide sequence: TGTGCCAGCAGTTTATTACAGGCTGCCTCCTACGAGCAGTACTTC. This codes for CASSLLQAASYEQYF.

This clone has more than one count but fewer than ten. The rearrangement links TRBV2 to TRBJ1-1; TRBD1 might be the D (5 bases). The CDR3 extends over 14 amino acids. Trimming cost V 6 bases and J 5 bases, with 16 bases left between them. Germline lookup yields CDR1 SNHLY and CDR2 FYNNEI. CDR3 sequence: CASSPQGEKTEAFF. The CDR3 DNA sequence: TGTGCCAGCAGCCCACAAGGGGAAAAGACTGAAGCTTTCTTT.

This clone turned up a few times. The V gene is TRBV20-1, the J gene TRBJ1-2; D gene uncertain. Looked up from germline, CDR1 is DFQATT and CDR2 is SNEGSKA (reference sequence). This CDR3 contains 11 residues. V lost 2 bases, J lost 7 bases, and 8 bases lay in between. The CDR3 bases are TGCAGTGCTAGATTTTTAGGTGGCTACACCTTC. Protein sequence: CSARFLGGYTF.

This clone showed up just a few times. The rearrangement links TRBV30 to TRBJ2-1; 7 bases fit TRBD1. In germline, CDR1 is GTSNPN, CDR2 SVGIG (reference sequence). V lost 2 bases, J lost 0 bases, and 7 bases stayed unmatched. CDR3 size: 16 residues. CDR3 sequence: CAWSLPGQSSYNEQFF. In DNA form, the CDR3 reads TGTGCCTGGAGTCTGCCGGGACAGAGCTCCTACAATGAGCAGTTCTTC.

This clone has more than one count but fewer than ten. This chain uses TRBV27 with TRBJ2-7; 8 bases match TRBD1. The CDR3 has 16 residues. V trimming: 3 bases; J trimming: 1 base; junction bases outside the gene matches: 8. Germline V gene data show CDR1 as MNHEY and CDR2 as SMNVEV (reference sequence). The CDR3 coding sequence is TGTGCCAGCAGTTTCTTGCAGGGGGCCGGTTCCTACGAGCAGTACTTC. Its translation is CASSFLQGAGSYEQYF.

The chain joins TRBV7-9 to TRBJ1-5; a weak D match, TRBD1 (5 bases). CDR1 is SEHNR and CDR2 is FQNEAQ in the germline V gene (reference sequence). V lost 5 bases to trimming and J lost 2 bases, with 16 bases between them. CDR3 length: 16 residues. The CDR3 loop reads CASSPRAGPGNQPQHF. CDR3 DNA: TGTGCCAGCAGCCCGAGGGCGGGACCGGGCAATCAGCCCCAGCATTTT. Looking up the rest from reference TRBV7-9 and TRBJ1-5 gives the full variable domain: DTGVSQNPRHKITKRGQNVTFRCDPISEHNRLYWYRQTLGQGPEFLTYFQNEAQLEKSRLLSDRFSAERPKGSFSTLEIQRTEQGDSAMYLCASSPRAGPGNQPQHFGDGTRLSIL.

The chain recombines TRBV5-6 with TRBJ2-5; 9 nucleotides agree with TRBD1. Germline assignment: CDR1 SGHDT and CDR2 YYEEEE. With 4 bases clipped from V and 3 bases from J, the junction kept 10 bases outside the gene matches. This CDR3 has 16 residues. CDR3 sequence reads: CASSQLGTGTEETQYF. The CDR3 DNA is TGTGCCAGCAGCCAGCTCGGGACAGGGACTGAAGAGACCCAGTACTTC.

This clone was detected only a few times. V is TRBV28 and J is TRBJ1-4; D gene unclear. The CDR3 extends over 13 amino acids. Trimming left V 2 bases short and J 8 bases short, with 9 bases between. Germline CDR1 MDHEN, CDR2 SYDVKM. CDR3 region: CASSLGGLEKLFF. CDR3 sequence (DNA): TGTGCCAGCAGTTTAGGAGGTCTCGAAAAACTGTTTTTT.